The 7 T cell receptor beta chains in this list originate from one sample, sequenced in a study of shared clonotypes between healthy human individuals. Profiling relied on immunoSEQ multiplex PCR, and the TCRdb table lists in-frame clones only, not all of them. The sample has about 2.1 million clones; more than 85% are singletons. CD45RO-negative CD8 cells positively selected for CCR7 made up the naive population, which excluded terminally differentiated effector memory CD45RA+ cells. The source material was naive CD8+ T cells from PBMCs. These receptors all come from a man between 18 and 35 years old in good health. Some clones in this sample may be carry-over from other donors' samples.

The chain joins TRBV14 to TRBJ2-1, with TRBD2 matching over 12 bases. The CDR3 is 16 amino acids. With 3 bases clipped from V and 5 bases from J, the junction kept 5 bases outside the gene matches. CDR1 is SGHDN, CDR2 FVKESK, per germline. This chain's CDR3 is CASSHTSGRFDNEQFF. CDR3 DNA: TGTGCCAGCAGCCACACTAGCGGGAGGTTCGACAATGAGCAGTTCTTC. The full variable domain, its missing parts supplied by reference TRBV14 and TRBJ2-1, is EAGVTQFPSHSVIEKGQTVTLRCDPISGHDNLYWYRRVMGKEIKFLLHFVKESKQDESGMPNNRFLAERTGGTYSTLKVQPAELEDSGVYFCASSHTSGRFDNEQFFGPGTRLTVL.

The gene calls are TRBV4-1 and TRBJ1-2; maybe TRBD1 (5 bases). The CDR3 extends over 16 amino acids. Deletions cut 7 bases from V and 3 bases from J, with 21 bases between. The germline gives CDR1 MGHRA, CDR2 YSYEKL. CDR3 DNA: TGCGCCAGCACCCGCCGGGACGGAGGGTTGGACTATGGCTACACCTTC. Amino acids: CASTRRDGGLDYGYTF.

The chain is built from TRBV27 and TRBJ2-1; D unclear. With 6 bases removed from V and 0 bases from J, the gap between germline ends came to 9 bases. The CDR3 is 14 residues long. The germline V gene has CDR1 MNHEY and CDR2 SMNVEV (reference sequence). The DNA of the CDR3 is TGTGCCAGCAGCCTGACACGCTCCTACAATGAGCAGTTCTTC. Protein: CASSLTRSYNEQFF.

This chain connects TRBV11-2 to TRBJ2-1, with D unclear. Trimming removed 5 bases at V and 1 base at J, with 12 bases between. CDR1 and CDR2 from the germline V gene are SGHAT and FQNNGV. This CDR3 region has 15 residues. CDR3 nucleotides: TGTGCCAGCAGCCCCCACCGGATTTCCTACAATGAGCAGTTCTTC. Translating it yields CASSPHRISYNEQFF. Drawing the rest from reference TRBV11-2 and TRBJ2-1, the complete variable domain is EAGVAQSPRYKIIEKRQSVAFWCNPISGHATLYWYQQILGQGPKLLIQFQNNGVVDDSQLPKDRFSAERLKGVDSTLKIQPAKLEDSAVYLCASSPHRISYNEQFFGPGTRLTVL.

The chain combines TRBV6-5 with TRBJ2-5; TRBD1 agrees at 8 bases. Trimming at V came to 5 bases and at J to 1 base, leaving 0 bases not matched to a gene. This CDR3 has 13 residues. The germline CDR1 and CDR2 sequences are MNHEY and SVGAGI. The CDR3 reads CASSDRGQETQYF. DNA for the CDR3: TGTGCCAGCAGTGACAGGGGCCAAGAGACCCAGTACTTC.

The CDR3 protein is CASEPSRQMNTEAFF. The CDR3 DNA follows: TGTGCCAGTGAACCGTCTAGACAGATGAACACTGAAGCTTTCTTT. The rearrangement uses TRBV19 and TRBJ1-1; possible D gene TRBD1, 5 bases. From germline, CDR1 is LNHDA and CDR2 SQIVND (reference sequence). The CDR3 sequence is 15 residues long. Trimming left V 8 bases short and J 0 bases short, with 16 bases between.

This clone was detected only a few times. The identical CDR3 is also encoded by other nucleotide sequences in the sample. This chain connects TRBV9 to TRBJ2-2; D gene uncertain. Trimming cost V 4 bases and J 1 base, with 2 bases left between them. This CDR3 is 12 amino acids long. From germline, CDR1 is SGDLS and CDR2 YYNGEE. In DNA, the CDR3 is TGTGCCAGCAGCAGGAACACCGGGGAGCTGTTTTTT. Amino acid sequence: CASSRNTGELFF.